These 8 T cell receptor beta chains share one sample of origin, sequenced in a study of T-cell memory formation after mild COVID-19. Using its own MiXCR run on the 5' RACE reads, TCRdb lists one record per CDR3 protein. In the table there are about 210,000 distinct CDR3 sequences, roughly a tenth of which are singletons. The sequenced sample was PBMCs or a T cell subset sorted from them (not recorded which). These receptors were taken from a man aged 18 to 35 who had mild COVID-19 (a few samples of this study predate the infection). Cell type and time point are not known.

V and J are TRBV12-3 or TRBV12-4 and TRBJ1-5, with D uncertain. The V end was cut by 8 bases, the J end by 0 bases, with 11 bases between. The CDR3 consists of 14 residues. In DNA form, the CDR3 reads TGTGCCAGCCATGCGGGTTATAGCAATCAGCCCCAGCATTTT. It codes for CASHAGYSNQPQHF.

This clonotype was seen many times. The chain combines TRBV30 with TRBJ2-5; D is possibly TRBD1 (5 bases). V dropped 3 bases and J dropped 1 base, with 9 bases sitting between them. The CDR3 length is 13 residues. CDR1 is GTSNPN, CDR2 SVGIG, per germline (reference sequence). CDR3 region: CAWRGAFQETQYF. DNA for the CDR3: TGTGCCTGGAGAGGGGCCTTCCAAGAGACCCAGTACTTC. Based on the CDR3 plus reference TRBV30 and TRBJ2-5, the full variable domain is SQTIHQWPATLVQPVGSPLSLECTVEGTSNPNLYWYRQAAGRGLQLLFYSVGIGQISSEVPQNLSASRPQDRQFILSSKKLLLSDSGFYLCAWRGAFQETQYFGPGTRLLVL.

This clonotype has a handful of counts. CDR3 DNA: TGTGCCAGCAGACCAACCGGAGCTATGAACACTGAAGCTTTCTTT. Residues: CASRPTGAMNTEAFF. V is TRBV6-5 and J is TRBJ1-1; D unresolved. The V gene lost 6 bases and the J gene lost 0 bases, with 14 bases spanning the gap. Germline lookup yields CDR1 MNHEY and CDR2 SVGAGI. This CDR3 region has 15 residues.

This clonotype was seen a handful of times. The V call is TRBV20-1, the J call TRBJ1-1; no clear D. Germline CDR1 is DFQATT and CDR2 is SNEGSKA (reference sequence). Trimming shortened V by 0 bases and J by 1 base, and 6 bases separated the two germline ends. The CDR3 is 13 residues long. DNA for the CDR3: TGCAGTGCTAGAGAGGCCGCGAACACTGAAGCTTTCTTT. Translating it yields CSAREAANTEAFF.

CDR3 in amino acids: CASSLWASSSSYEQYF. The CDR3 DNA is TGTGCCAGCAGTTTATGGGCTAGCTCCAGCTCCTACGAGCAGTACTTC. This rearrangement joins TRBV27 to TRBJ2-7; possible D gene TRBD2, 5 bases. The V and J ends lost 1 base and 0 bases respectively, with 13 bases between them. The CDR3 extends over 16 amino acids. Germline V CDR1 and CDR2: MNHEY, SMNVEV (reference sequence).

This clonotype appeared many times. The genes are TRBV7-9 and TRBJ1-3; perhaps TRBD1 as D (6 bases). The CDR3 has 14 residues. Trimming pared 6 bases from V and 0 bases from J, leaving 9 bases between. In germline, CDR1 is SEHNR, CDR2 FQNEAQ (reference sequence). CDR3: CASSWTASGNTIYF. The DNA for the CDR3 is TGTGCCAGCAGTTGGACAGCCTCTGGAAACACCATATATTTT.

The V gene is TRBV4-3, the J gene TRBJ2-5, with D perhaps matching TRBD1 or TRBD2 (5 bases each). Germline V gene sequence: CDR1 LGHNA, CDR2 YSLEER. V gave up 6 bases and J gave up 5 bases, with 19 bases separating them. CDR3 length: 15 residues. This chain's CDR3 is CASSGDLGITETQYF. The CDR3 nucleotides are TGCGCCAGCAGTGGGGACCTAGGCATAACGGAGACCCAGTACTTC.

This clonotype was seen only a few times. The chain uses TRBV28 and TRBJ2-5; 11 bases align to TRBD2. J gave up 3 bases and V 8 bases, and 8 bases lay outside the gene matches. CDR1 and CDR2 from the germline V gene are MDHEN and SYDVKM. The CDR3 has 15 amino acids. DNA of the CDR3: TGTGCCAGCGGATTTTTGACTAGCGGGGAAGAGACCCAGTACTTC. It codes for CASGFLTSGEETQYF. Drawing the rest from reference TRBV28 and TRBJ2-5, the complete variable domain is DVKVTQSSRYLVKRTGEKVFLECVQDMDHENMFWYRQDPGLGLRLIYFSYDVKMKEKGDIPEGYSVSREKKERFSLILESASTNQTSMYLCASGFLTSGEETQYFGPGTRLLVL.